The rows below give T cell receptor beta chains drawn from one sample of a study of blood T cell repertoires in COVID-19. This table comes from immunoSEQ multiplex PCR, and its TCRdb copy is limited to in-frame clones, with some not included. The sample contains around 210,000 clones, 80% to 90% of which appear only once. Input material: PBMCs or T cells enriched from blood (not recorded which). These receptors were taken from a woman younger than 35 who had recovered from COVID-19. Each CDR3 is given with its conserved first and last residue. Fields, in order: V gene, D gene, J gene, clone size, CDR3 protein, CDR3 DNA. A D gene is named only where the DNA matches it firmly. Clone size, where shown, is once, few, many, or a class for clones that have expanded.

TRBV6-6	.	TRBJ1-2	.	CASSYWGSDYGYTF	TGTGCCAGCAGTTACTGGGGCTCCGACTATGGCTACACCTTC
TRBV9	.	TRBJ2-1	.	CASSILSGLNNEQFF	TGTGCCAGCAGCATCCTCTCCGGACTCAACAATGAGCAGTTCTTC
TRBV6-2/TRBV6-3	TRBD1	TRBJ2-1	.	CASSSGGTGKNEQFF	TGTGCCAGCAGCTCTGGGGGGACAGGGAAAAATGAGCAGTTCTTC
TRBV7-2	.	TRBJ1-4	few	CASSLGAGRNEKLFF	TGTGCCAGCAGCTTAGGGGCAGGGCGGAATGAAAAACTGTTTTTT
TRBV5-4	.	TRBJ2-3	few	CASRGGARTARRDTQYF	TGTGCCAGCAGGGGGGGAGCTCGAACAGCCAGACGAGATACGCAGTATTTT
TRBV5-1	TRBD1	TRBJ2-7	once	CASSFWTGPNYEQYF	TGCGCCAGCAGCTTTTGGACAGGACCGAATTACGAGCAGTACTTC
TRBV19	.	TRBJ2-1	.	CASSIHRISYNEQFF	TGTGCCAGTAGTATACACAGGATCTCCTACAATGAGCAGTTCTTC
TRBV9	.	TRBJ2-1	.	CASSPHRDWLGEQFF	TGTGCCAGCAGCCCACACCGGGACTGGCTGGGTGAGCAGTTCTTC
TRBV21-1	.	TRBJ1-4	once	CASSPQRTNEKLFF	TGTGCCAGCAGCCCACAACGAACTAATGAAAAACTGTTTTTT
TRBV2	.	TRBJ1-1	.	CASSAESHTEAFF	TGTGCCAGCAGTGCGGAGAGCCACACTGAAGCTTTCTTT
TRBV6-1	.	TRBJ1-1	.	CASSEGSLPPRGTEAFF	TGTGCCAGCAGTGAAGGGTCCCTACCGCCAAGGGGCACTGAAGCTTTCTTT
TRBV12-3/TRBV12-4	.	TRBJ1-1	.	CASSLRGWTEAFF	TGTGCCAGCAGTTTAAGGGGCTGGACTGAAGCTTTCTTT
TRBV2	TRBD1	TRBJ1-5	.	CASSGRDRGQPQHF	TGTGCCAGCAGTGGAAGGGACAGGGGGCAGCCCCAGCATTTT
TRBV4-1	TRBD1	TRBJ1-2	.	CASSQILGTGYGYTF	TGCGCCAGCAGCCAAATTCTCGGGACAGGGTATGGCTACACCTTC
TRBV6-5	.	TRBJ1-2	.	CASSYAPGSNYGYTF	TGTGCCAGCAGTTACGCCCCAGGGTCGAACTATGGCTACACCTTC
TRBV18	TRBD1	TRBJ1-1	.	CASSPGQGLNTEAFF	TGTGCCAGCTCACCTGGACAGGGGCTGAACACTGAAGCTTTCTTT
TRBV3-1/TRBV3-2	TRBD2	TRBJ2-7	few	CASSQDPPSGVYEQYF	TGTGCCAGCAGCCAAGATCCCCCTAGCGGGGTCTACGAGCAGTACTTC
TRBV9	TRBD2	TRBJ2-1	.	CASSVGLAGGSYNEQFF	TGTGCCAGCAGCGTGGGACTAGCGGGGGGCTCCTACAATGAGCAGTTCTTC
TRBV6-5	TRBD1	TRBJ1-5	.	CASRRGQGVDQPQHF	TGTGCCAGCAGAAGGGGACAGGGGGTAGATCAGCCCCAGCATTTT
TRBV19	.	TRBJ1-2	.	CASSMPGNYGYTF	TGTGCCAGTAGTATGCCAGGGAACTATGGCTACACCTTC
TRBV6-5	.	TRBJ1-3	.	CASGPAPSGNTIYF	TGTGCCAGCGGCCCAGCGCCTTCTGGAAACACCATATATTTT
TRBV19	.	TRBJ1-1	.	CASSTGNTEAFF	TGTGCCAGTAGTACAGGTAACACTGAAGCTTTCTTT
TRBV28	.	TRBJ1-2	.	CASSFISGSPYGYTF	TGTGCCAGCAGTTTCATTTCCGGGAGCCCCTATGGCTACACCTTC
TRBV3-1/TRBV3-2	.	TRBJ1-1	.	CASSPPRGANTEAFF	TGTGCCAGCAGCCCTCCCCGGGGGGCAAACACTGAAGCTTTCTTT
TRBV2	TRBD2	TRBJ2-3	.	CASRASGGRTDTQYF	TGTGCCAGCAGGGCTAGCGGGGGGAGGACAGATACGCAGTATTTT
TRBV19	TRBD1	TRBJ1-5	.	CASSTTRTGVGNQPQHF	TGTGCCAGTAGTACAACCAGGACAGGGGTGGGCAATCAGCCCCAGCATTTT
TRBV4-1	TRBD1	TRBJ2-7	.	CASSFRRDSYEQYF	TGCGCCAGCAGCTTCCGCCGGGACAGTTACGAGCAGTACTTC
TRBV11-2	.	TRBJ1-1	.	CASSLGRATEAFF	TGTGCCAGCAGCTTAGGCAGGGCCACTGAAGCTTTCTTT
TRBV27	TRBD1	TRBJ1-1	.	CASHPTGWGTEAFF	TGTGCCAGCCACCCGACAGGGTGGGGGACTGAAGCTTTCTTT
TRBV6-1	.	TRBJ1-1	.	CASSESGGGTEAFF	TGTGCCAGCAGTGAGTCGGGGGGGGGAACTGAAGCTTTCTTT
TRBV28	.	TRBJ1-5	.	CASNGNLSNQPQHF	TGTGCCAGCAACGGGAATTTGAGCAATCAGCCCCAGCATTTT
TRBV4-1	TRBD1	TRBJ1-1	.	CASSPSSGGTEAFF	TGCGCCAGCAGCCCGTCCTCAGGGGGCACTGAAGCTTTCTTT
TRBV30	TRBD1	TRBJ2-7	.	CAWSAGTGDEQYF	TGTGCCTGGTCTGCCGGGACAGGGGACGAGCAGTACTTC
TRBV28	TRBD1	TRBJ1-2	.	CASRPPQGGGSNYGYTF	TGTGCCAGCAGGCCGCCCCAGGGGGGAGGCTCAAACTATGGCTACACCTTC
TRBV24-1	TRBD2	TRBJ2-2	few	CATSDWRGSNTGELFF	TGTGCCACCAGTGATTGGCGGGGGTCGAACACCGGGGAGCTGTTTTTT
TRBV29-1	TRBD1	TRBJ2-2	.	CSANRQGKTGELFF	TGCAGCGCCAATCGACAGGGGAAGACCGGGGAGCTGTTTTTT
TRBV6-5	TRBD1	TRBJ1-1	few	CASGSGTVYTEAFF	TGTGCCAGCGGCTCCGGGACAGTATACACTGAAGCTTTCTTT
TRBV5-1	TRBD1	TRBJ2-3	.	CASSTGQAGDTQYF	TGCGCCAGCAGCACCGGACAGGCCGGGGATACGCAGTATTTT
TRBV19	TRBD2	TRBJ2-5	.	CASATKRGKETQYF	TGTGCCAGTGCCACTAAGCGGGGGAAAGAGACCCAGTACTTC
TRBV4-1	.	TRBJ1-6	.	CASSQAPVVNSPLHF	TGCGCCAGCAGCCAAGCCCCAGTGGTGAATTCACCCCTCCACTTT
TRBV9	TRBD1	TRBJ1-6	.	CASSVPSAGTDYSPLHF	TGTGCCAGCAGCGTGCCCTCCGCGGGGACAGACTATTCACCCCTCCACTTT
TRBV5-5	.	TRBJ1-2	.	CASSLYRENYGYTF	TGTGCCAGCAGCTTGTACAGGGAAAACTATGGCTACACCTTC
TRBV19	.	TRBJ2-1	.	CASSPRTRSSYNEQFF	TGTGCCAGTAGTCCAAGGACAAGAAGCTCCTACAATGAGCAGTTCTTC
TRBV25-1	.	TRBJ2-3	once	CASSRGGLTDTQYF	TGTGCCAGCAGTAGGGGTGGTTTAACAGATACGCAGTATTTT
TRBV5-5	.	TRBJ2-7	.	CASSLLGGAFEQYF	TGTGCCAGCAGCTTGTTAGGGGGAGCCTTCGAGCAGTACTTC
TRBV28	TRBD1	TRBJ1-5	once	CASSPGQGLGQPQHF	TGTGCCAGCAGCCCGGGACAGGGGTTAGGACAGCCCCAGCATTTT
TRBV7-6	.	TRBJ2-7	.	CASSAWTSYEQYF	TGTGCCAGCAGCGCCTGGACATCCTACGAGCAGTACTTC
TRBV19	.	TRBJ2-3	once	CASSIGRKSGGSTDTQYF	TGTGCCAGTAGTATCGGGAGAAAATCTGGGGGAAGTACAGATACGCAGTATTTT
TRBV3-1/TRBV3-2	.	TRBJ1-1	.	CASSQSARDTEAFF	TGTGCCAGCAGCCAAAGCGCCAGGGACACTGAAGCTTTCTTT
TRBV11-2	.	TRBJ1-1	.	CASSLQGGTEAFF	TGTGCCAGCAGCTTACAAGGGGGCACTGAAGCTTTCTTT
TRBV5-4	TRBD2	TRBJ2-1	.	CASSWERGGYNEQFF	TGTGCCAGCAGCTGGGAGCGGGGGGGGTACAATGAGCAGTTCTTC
TRBV9	.	TRBJ1-1	.	CASSPRDTEAFF	TGTGCCAGCAGCCCGAGGGACACTGAAGCTTTCTTT
TRBV7-9	TRBD1	TRBJ2-5	.	CASSLPPRGRETQYF	TGTGCCAGCAGCTTACCTCCCAGGGGGCGCGAGACCCAGTACTTC
TRBV25-1	.	TRBJ1-1	.	CASSEWPGHTEAFF	TGTGCCAGCAGTGAATGGCCAGGGCACACTGAAGCTTTCTTT
TRBV5-6	.	TRBJ2-5	.	CASSLLQETQYF	TGTGCCAGCAGCTTACTCCAAGAGACCCAGTACTTC
TRBV13	TRBD2	TRBJ2-1	.	CASSLGPGGTYNEQFF	TGTGCCAGCAGCTTAGGCCCGGGGGGGACATACAATGAGCAGTTCTTC
TRBV28	.	TRBJ1-2	.	CASRTRGGYTF	TGTGCCAGCAGGACCCGGGGGGGCTACACCTTC
TRBV30	TRBD1	TRBJ2-2	.	CAGWDRGLAGELFF	TGTGCCGGATGGGACAGGGGGTTGGCCGGGGAGCTGTTTTTT
TRBV27	.	TRBJ2-7	.	CASSPMAGPYEQYF	TGTGCCAGCAGTCCCATGGCAGGGCCCTACGAGCAGTACTTC